This T cell receptor beta chain was obtained from a study of vaccination effects on CD4 cells after COVID-19. Study findings and constraints: Pronounced clonal contraction occurred in clones induced by infection and by vaccine late after vaccination.

The CDR3 covers 14 residues. Looked up from germline, CDR1 is SGHRS and CDR2 is YFSETQ. Trimming removed 0 bases at V and 0 bases at J, with 6 bases between. Prior to sequencing, the ViraFEST assay stimulated PBMC with viral peptide pools, which expanded the antigen-specific CD4+ T cells. CD4+ T cells were isolated after about nine days of culture. Two-dose vaccination with either BNT162b2 or mRNA-1273 was given to the participants. The assay was immunoSEQ multiplex PCR, and TCRdb's table has in-frame clones only and misses some. The sample records approximately 28,000 clones, roughly 80% being singletons. Comments on this clone: Its cognate antigen is unknown.

This TCR came from a human donor who received a COVID-19 vaccine. Some clones in this sample may be carry-over from other donors' samples. The chain has TRBV5-1 and TRBJ1-1; no clear D gene. The sample consisted of CD4+ T cells from PBMCs cultured with SARS-CoV-2 spike peptides, taken after COVID-19 vaccination. The CDR3 DNA reads as TGCGCCAGCAGCTTGGACACCATGAACACTGAAGCTTTCTTT. It encodes CASSLDTMNTEAFF. Looking up the rest from reference TRBV5-1 and TRBJ1-1 gives the full variable domain: KAGVTQTPRYLIKTRGQQVTLSCSPISGHRSVSWYQQTPGQGLQFLFEYFSETQRNKGNFPGRFSGRQFSNSRSEMNVSTLELGDSALYLCASSLDTMNTEAFFGQGTRLTVV.